Each of the 27 T cell receptor beta chains below was sequenced from the same sample in a study of human thymus T cells (dated by TCRdb to 2019 to 2021). Receptor amplification or capture employed the immunoSEQ multiplex PCR assay. TCRdb retrieved this table from immuneACCESS and kept in-frame rearrangements only. Not all clones are present; in checked studies, unresolved V genes account for under half, and no reason is known for the remainder. The table for this sample lists some 50,000 clones; roughly 94% of them were counted only once. The ten top clones hold under 0.2% of the sample. The sample consisted of blood. Receptors originate from a girl less than two years old with a congenital heart defect but otherwise immunologically healthy.

The rearrangement joins TRBV4-3 to TRBJ2-4; 9 nucleotides align to TRBD2. Germline-derived CDR1 and CDR2 are LGHNA and YSLEER. The CDR3 has 19 amino acids. After removal of 0 bases from V and 2 bases from J, the junction contained 11 bases not matched to a gene. The chain's CDR3 is CASSQEISAGGPTKNIQYF. For the CDR3, the DNA is TGCGCCAGCAGCCAAGAAATATCGGCGGGAGGGCCGACCAAAAACATTCAGTACTTC.

The genes are TRBV13 and TRBJ2-7; TRBD1 matches 11 bases. J was trimmed by 6 bases and V by 6 bases; bases with no gene match: 10. CDR1 and CDR2 (germline): PRHDT, FYEKMQ (reference sequence). The CDR3 runs to 15 residues. The CDR3 spells CASSIIGQGAAEQYF. The CDR3 region has the DNA TGTGCCAGCAGTATTATCGGACAGGGGGCAGCCGAGCAGTACTTC.

The J gene is TRBJ2-5, the V gene TRBV6-5; perhaps TRBD1 as D (5 bases). This CDR3 region has 14 residues. Trimming removed 7 bases at V and 2 bases at J, with 14 bases between. CDR1 MNHEY and CDR2 SVGAGI come from the germline V gene. For the CDR3, the DNA is TGTGCCAGCACCCCCCCAGGGTCGCAAGAGACCCAGTACTTC. Encoded protein: CASTPPGSQETQYF.

This clone was recorded only once. The chain uses TRBV10-3 and TRBJ1-2; 8 bases line up with TRBD1. Unmatched junction bases numbered 6, after V lost 6 bases and J lost 0 bases. The CDR3 is made up of 15 amino acids. CDR1 is ENHRY, CDR2 SYGVKD, per germline. The CDR3, as DNA: TGTGCCATCAGGACCGGACAGGGAACTAACTATGGCTACACCTTC. Translation: CAIRTGQGTNYGYTF.

V usage is TRBV19 and J usage is TRBJ1-5; tentative D call: TRBD1 (5 bases). There are 13 residues in the CDR3. From germline, CDR1 is LNHDA and CDR2 SQIVND (reference sequence). Trimming removed 9 bases at V and 9 bases at J, with 18 bases between. For the CDR3, the DNA is TGTGCCAGCGCCATCGGGACGGCGAGGCCCCAGCATTTT. This sequence encodes CASAIGTARPQHF.

This sequence joins TRBV4-3 and TRBJ2-7; 8 positions agree with TRBD1. Unmatched junction bases numbered 10, after V lost 0 bases and J lost 3 bases. Germline loops: CDR1 LGHNA, CDR2 YSLEER. The CDR3 sequence is 17 residues long. CDR3 loop: CASSQDIGTGRGYEQYF. CDR3 nucleotides: TGCGCCAGCAGCCAAGATATCGGGACAGGACGCGGCTACGAGCAGTACTTC.

A word on this clone: An end of the junction does not agree with germline; a read error may underlie this. CDR3 region: CASSVAWTVNPGELFF. CDR3 sequence (DNA): TGTGCCAGCAGCGTAGCTTGGACAGTGAACCCCGGGGAGCTGTTTTTT. The chain couples TRBV9 to TRBJ2-2; maybe TRBD1 (6 bases). CDR3 size: 16 residues. Per the germline V gene, CDR1 is SGDLS and CDR2 is YYNGEE.

The chain links TRBV5-1 to TRBJ2-5; tentative D call: TRBD1 (7 bases). Germline values: CDR1 SGHRS, CDR2 YFSETQ. The CDR3 runs to 16 residues. Trimming took 4 bases from V and 3 from J, leaving 19 bases between them. The CDR3, as DNA: TGCGCCAGCAGCCCGGTTATGGACAGGAGGGAAGAGACCCAGTACTTC. This gives the protein CASSPVMDRREETQYF. Looking up the rest from reference TRBV5-1 and TRBJ2-5 gives the full variable domain: KAGVTQTPRYLIKTRGQQVTLSCSPISGHRSVSWYQQTPGQGLQFLFEYFSETQRNKGNFPGRFSGRQFSNSRSEMNVSTLELGDSALYLCASSPVMDRREETQYFGPGTRLLVL.

The chain combines TRBV5-1 with TRBJ1-3, with 11 bases aligning to TRBD1. In germline, CDR1 is SGHRS, CDR2 YFSETQ. The trim removed 4 bases at V and 2 bases at J, leaving 2 bases unmatched. This CDR3 is built from 15 residues. CDR3 in DNA: TGCGCCAGCAGCCTGGGACAGGGGGCTGGAAACACCATATATTTT. The encoded protein is CASSLGQGAGNTIYF.

CDR3 protein: CASSPNGGKGTNEKLFF. The DNA for the CDR3 is TGTGCCAGCTCACCAAACGGGGGGAAAGGAACTAATGAAAAACTGTTTTTT. This sequence joins TRBV18 and TRBJ1-4; D is perhaps TRBD1 (5 bases). V lost 2 bases and J 1 base, leaving 14 bases between the germline ends. Germline V gives CDR1 KGHSH, CDR2 LQKENI. The CDR3 is 17 amino acids.

This chain joins TRBV11-2 and TRBJ2-2; D gene unclear. Trimming shortened V by 2 bases and J by 4 bases, and 14 bases separated the two germline ends. The CDR3 consists of 16 residues. Germline V gene data show CDR1 as SGHAT and CDR2 as FQNNGV. The DNA of the CDR3 is TGTGCCAGCAGCTTACTTATTTTAGTGCCCACCGGGGAGCTGTTTTTT. It codes for CASSLLILVPTGELFF.

The chain recombines TRBV28 with TRBJ2-1, with D possibly matching TRBD2 (5 bases). CDR1 is MDHEN and CDR2 is SYDVKM in the germline V gene. V shed 1 base and J shed 0 bases, with 7 bases lying between them. The CDR3 is 15 amino acids. CDR3 loop: CASSLSGSSYNEQFF. CDR3 bases: TGTGCCAGCAGTTTATCGGGGAGCTCCTACAATGAGCAGTTCTTC.

V and J are TRBV5-1 and TRBJ1-1; TRBD1 is a possible D gene (5 bases). V lost 4 bases to trimming and J lost 11 bases, with 15 bases between them. In germline, CDR1 is SGHRS, CDR2 YFSETQ. This CDR3 comprises 12 residues. The CDR3 nucleotides are TGCGCCAGCAGCCTCCCGCCGGGGGAGGCTTTCTTT. Amino acid sequence: CASSLPPGEAFF.

The V gene is TRBV9, the J gene TRBJ2-7, with TRBD1 matching 9 bases. The CDR3 has 15 amino acids. Germline assignment: CDR1 SGDLS and CDR2 YYNGEE. J gave up 3 bases and V 4 bases, and 8 bases lay outside the gene matches. CDR3 in DNA: TGTGCCAGCAGCCTAGGGACAGGGAAAAACTACGAGCAGTACTTC. Its translation is CASSLGTGKNYEQYF.

The CDR3 DNA sequence: TGTGCCAGCAGCCGGGCGTCGGGCAATGAGCAGTTCTTC. It encodes CASSRASGNEQFF. The chain is built from TRBV7-3 and TRBJ2-1; D ambiguous. Deletions cut 5 bases from V and 6 bases from J, with 11 bases between. Germline V CDR1 and CDR2: SGHTA, FQGTGA. The CDR3 sequence is 13 residues long.

This clone was seen just once. The rearrangement joins TRBV6-6 to TRBJ2-3; unclear D gene. The CDR3 has 13 amino acids. CDR1 is MNHNY and CDR2 is SVGAGI in the germline V gene (reference sequence). Trimming took off 6 bases at V and 0 bases at J, with 7 bases between the two ends. CDR3: CASRGTSTDTQYF. In nucleotides, the CDR3 is TGTGCCAGCAGGGGTACTAGCACAGATACGCAGTATTTT.

The V and J genes are TRBV28 and TRBJ2-7; 13 bases match TRBD2. Germline V gene sequence: CDR1 MDHEN, CDR2 SYDVKM. The CDR3 is 16 amino acids. V dropped 5 bases and J dropped 4; count of bases not matched to a gene: 8. The CDR3 is CASSPPGLAGAYEQYF. In DNA form, the CDR3 reads TGTGCCAGCAGTCCCCCTGGACTAGCGGGAGCTTACGAGCAGTACTTC. Variable domain in full (rest from reference TRBV28 and TRBJ2-7): DVKVTQSSRYLVKRTGEKVFLECVQDMDHENMFWYRQDPGLGLRLIYFSYDVKMKEKGDIPEGYSVSREKKERFSLILESASTNQTSMYLCASSPPGLAGAYEQYFGPGTRLTVT.

The V call is TRBV7-2, the J call TRBJ2-3; 14 bases align to TRBD2. V lost 4 bases, J lost 4 bases, and 4 bases stayed unmatched. The CDR3 sequence is 16 residues long. The germline gives CDR1 SGHTA, CDR2 FQGNSA. CDR3: CASSWGLAGAADTQYF. The CDR3 DNA is TGTGCCAGCAGCTGGGGACTAGCGGGAGCAGCAGATACGCAGTATTTT.

This rearrangement joins TRBV27 to TRBJ2-2; TRBD1 or TRBD2 may be the D gene (5 bases each). Germline CDR1 and CDR2: MNHEY and SMNVEV (reference sequence). The CDR3 sequence is 13 residues long. Trimming cost V 2 bases and J 6 bases, with 7 bases left between them. CDR3 nucleotides: TGTGCCAGCAGTTTAGGGGGAGCCGGGGAGCTGTTTTTT. It translates to CASSLGGAGELFF.

The chain joins TRBV13 to TRBJ2-3, with 11 bases fitting TRBD2. V lost 5 bases and J lost 0; bases outside the gene matches: 4. The CDR3 extends over 16 amino acids. Looked up from germline, CDR1 is PRHDT and CDR2 is FYEKMQ (reference sequence). The CDR3 nucleotides read TGTGCCAGCAGCCTACGACTAGCGGGAAGCACAGATACGCAGTATTTT. Translating gives CASSLRLAGSTDTQYF. Looking up the rest from reference TRBV13 and TRBJ2-3 gives the full variable domain: AAGVIQSPRHLIKEKRETATLKCYPIPRHDTVYWYQQGPGQDPQFLISFYEKMQSDKGSIPDRFSAQQFSDYHSELNMSSLELGDSALYFCASSLRLAGSTDTQYFGPGTRLTVL.

The chain recombines TRBV5-1 with TRBJ1-4, with a tentative D call TRBD1 (6 bases). CDR1 and CDR2 from the germline V gene are SGHRS and YFSETQ. The V end was cut by 4 bases, the J end by 0 bases, with 7 bases between. This CDR3 has 14 residues. CDR3 nucleotides: TGCGCCAGCAGCAGGACAGCAACTAATGAAAAACTGTTTTTT. Translating gives CASSRTATNEKLFF. Together with reference TRBV5-1 and TRBJ1-4, the CDR3 gives the full variable domain: KAGVTQTPRYLIKTRGQQVTLSCSPISGHRSVSWYQQTPGQGLQFLFEYFSETQRNKGNFPGRFSGRQFSNSRSEMNVSTLELGDSALYLCASSRTATNEKLFFGSGTQLSVL.

This chain connects TRBV5-1 to TRBJ2-1; 7 nucleotides line up with TRBD2. This CDR3 region has 17 residues. Germline V gene sequence: CDR1 SGHRS, CDR2 YFSETQ. Trimming at V came to 0 bases and at J to 4 bases, leaving 10 bases not matched to a gene. DNA of the CDR3: TGCGCCAGCAGCTTGGGACCGGGGGGAGGCTTGTACAATGAGCAGTTCTTC. Translating gives CASSLGPGGGLYNEQFF.

Concerning this clone itself: The sample has other DNA sequences that encode this CDR3 too. The V and J genes are TRBV28 and TRBJ1-5; D is unclear. Germline CDR1 and CDR2: MDHEN and SYDVKM. The V and J ends lost 6 bases and 4 bases respectively, with 4 bases between them. The CDR3 loop spans 11 amino acids. In DNA form, the CDR3 reads TGTGCCAGCAGCTTAAATCAGCCCCAGCATTTT. This gives the protein CASSLNQPQHF.

V and J are TRBV18 and TRBJ2-5; D unresolved. The CDR3 contains 11 residues. Germline loops: CDR1 KGHSH, CDR2 LQKENI. Trimming removed 6 bases at V and 2 bases at J, with 4 bases between. CDR3 sequence reads: CASSVQETQYF. CDR3 nucleotides: TGTGCCAGCTCTGTTCAAGAGACCCAGTACTTC.

This sequence joins TRBV5-1 and TRBJ1-1, with D maybe TRBD1 (5 bases). There are 15 residues in the CDR3. With 0 bases removed from V and 2 bases from J, the gap between germline ends came to 11 bases. Germline loops: CDR1 SGHRS, CDR2 YFSETQ. The CDR3 sequence is CASSLAGGSNTEAFF. CDR3 coding DNA: TGCGCCAGCAGCTTGGCCGGGGGGTCCAACACTGAAGCTTTCTTT. The variable domain in full, with the rest retrieved from reference TRBV5-1 and TRBJ1-1, is KAGVTQTPRYLIKTRGQQVTLSCSPISGHRSVSWYQQTPGQGLQFLFEYFSETQRNKGNFPGRFSGRQFSNSRSEMNVSTLELGDSALYLCASSLAGGSNTEAFFGQGTRLTVV.

J is TRBJ2-5 and V is TRBV5-8; possibly TRBD1 or TRBD2 for D (5 bases each). Trimming took off 0 bases at V and 2 bases at J, with 8 bases between the two ends. From germline, CDR1 is SGHTS and CDR2 YDEGEE. This CDR3 has 14 residues. As DNA, the CDR3 is TGTGCCAGCAGCTTGGGGGGGAGACAAGAGACCCAGTACTTC. It codes for CASSLGGRQETQYF. The variable domain in full, with the rest retrieved from reference TRBV5-8 and TRBJ2-5, is EAGVTQSPTHLIKTRGQQATLRCSPISGHTSVYWYQQALGLGLQFLLWYDEGEERNRGNFPPRFSGRQFPNYSSELNVNALELEDSALYLCASSLGGRQETQYFGPGTRLLVL.

The chain uses TRBV7-3 and TRBJ1-1; tentatively, D is TRBD1 (6 bases). Trimming left V 6 bases short and J 0 bases short, with 17 bases between. The CDR3 spans 16 residues. Germline loops: CDR1 SGHTA, CDR2 FQGTGA. The CDR3 DNA reads as TGTGCCAGCAGGGCCTCTCCGGGACAACTGAACACTGAAGCTTTCTTT. Its protein product is CASRASPGQLNTEAFF.